The T cell receptor beta chain described here comes from a study of Ad26.COV2.S vaccination and SARS-CoV-2 variants. Study background: In the study, Ad26.COV2.S was injected intramuscularly once, or twice 56 days apart.

This clone is a singleton in its sample. The antigen is not known. CDR1 and CDR2 (germline): SGHRS, YFSETQ. Trimming took off 2 bases at V and 8 bases at J, with 22 bases between the two ends. The CDR3 covers 17 residues. Sample treatment: some 20 received Ad26.COV2.S at low or high dose, single or two shots; five or six received placebo; per-sample allocation not given. Day 63 following the first vaccine or placebo injection was when the samples were taken. An Ad26 vector expressing Wuhan-strain SARS-CoV-2 spike served as the vaccine. Broader study findings: Participants given vaccine showed non-spike TCR breadth similar to that of placebo recipients.

The protocol was immunoSEQ multiplex PCR, while the TCRdb copy is restricted to in-frame clones and leaves out a portion. The table includes 350,000 to 400,000 clones, approximately 91% detected once. This TCR derives from a person aged 18-65 years who received the Ad26.COV2.S COVID-19 vaccine or a placebo. The sample here was peripheral blood, taken in a trial of Ad26.COV2.S vaccine versus placebo. The J gene is TRBJ1-4, the V gene TRBV5-1; D might be TRBD1 (6 bases). CDR3 amino acids: CASSLTTLTGSGEKLFF. CDR3 nucleotide sequence: TGCGCCAGCAGCTTAACGACATTGACAGGCAGTGGGGAAAAACTGTTTTTT.